The present T cell receptor (beta chain) was sequenced within a study of T cells in Graves' hyperthyroidism and ophthalmopathy. There were TCR beta CDR3 regions amplified from RNA transcripts. In the first-round RT-PCR of the TCR CDR3, the HTBI primer set was used. Each CDR3 protein is one row after TCRdb ran MiXCR on the multiplex PCR reads. The sample carries under 350,000 distinct CDR3 sequences, over 15% recorded once. This clonotype has a handful of counts. The origin of this receptor is a woman aged 55-69 years with Graves' ophthalmopathy. Material for sequencing was blood.

CDR3 in amino acids: CASGLDMGRGASPLHF. CDR3 sequence (DNA): TGTGCTAGTGGTTTAGATATGGGCAGGGGAGCATCACCCCTCCACTTT. This chain joins TRBV12-5 and TRBJ1-6; D is possibly TRBD1 (6 bases). CDR1 LGHNT and CDR2 FRNRAP come from the germline V gene. The CDR3 length is 16 residues. The V gene lost 3 bases and the J gene lost 10 bases, with 19 bases spanning the gap.